The clone carrying this T cell receptor (beta chain) was seen a few times. These data come from a study of blood T cell repertoires in COVID-19. About the study: Samples came from the United States, Italy and Spain, spanning acute and convalescent COVID-19.

Source study methods: Amplification with reference gene primers provided the estimates of nucleated cell counts. Only in-frame clones appear in the TCRdb table, and some are missing; sequencing was by immunoSEQ multiplex PCR. V and J calls and clone size are those listed in that table; D and trimming were worked out from the DNA. The sample has approximately 180,000 clones; around nine tenths are singletons. The CDR3 has 12 residues. Germline V gene sequence: CDR1 MGHRA, CDR2 YSYEKL. Trimming left V 1 base short and J 8 bases short, with 8 bases between. The sequenced sample was peripheral blood. This chain uses TRBV4-1 with TRBJ2-5; D gene uncertain. This sequence was found in a man in his sixties with active or convalescent COVID-19. The CDR3 nucleotides read TGCGCCAGCAGCCAAGTTCTAGGAACCCAGTACTTC. Translation: CASSQVLGTQYF.